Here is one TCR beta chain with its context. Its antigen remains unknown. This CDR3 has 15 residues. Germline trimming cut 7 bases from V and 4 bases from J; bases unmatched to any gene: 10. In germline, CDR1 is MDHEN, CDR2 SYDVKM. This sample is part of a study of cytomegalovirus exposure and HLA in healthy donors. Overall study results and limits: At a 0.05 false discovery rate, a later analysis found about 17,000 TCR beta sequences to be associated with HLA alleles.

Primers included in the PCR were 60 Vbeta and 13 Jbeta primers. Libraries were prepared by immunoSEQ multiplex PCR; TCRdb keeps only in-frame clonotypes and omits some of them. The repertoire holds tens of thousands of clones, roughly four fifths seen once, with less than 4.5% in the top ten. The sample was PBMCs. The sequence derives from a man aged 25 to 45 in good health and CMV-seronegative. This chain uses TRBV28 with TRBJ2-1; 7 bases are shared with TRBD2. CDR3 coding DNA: TGTGCCAGCACTCCGGCTTGGGGGGGGTACAATGAGCAGTTCTTC. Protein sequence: CASTPAWGGYNEQFF.